This passage covers 2 T cell receptor beta chains from one sample sequenced in a study of blood T cell repertoires in COVID-19. The assay was immunoSEQ multiplex PCR, and TCRdb's table has in-frame clones only and misses some. The sample consists of under 250,000 clones, 83% of them appearing once. Sequencing was performed on peripheral blood. Receptors originate from a woman in her forties or fifties with acute or convalescent COVID-19.

The CDR3 nucleotides read TGCGCCAGCAGTTCGAACAGGGAGTCGGATGGCTACACCTTC. Translated, it gives CASSSNRESDGYTF. The chain uses TRBV10-1 and TRBJ1-2, with a tentative D call TRBD1 (6 bases). This CDR3 spans 14 amino acids. The V gene lost 5 bases and the J gene lost 6 bases, with 16 bases spanning the gap. Germline V gives CDR1 WNHNN, CDR2 SYGVQD (reference sequence).

The chain carries TRBV27 and TRBJ1-1; D is undetermined. V was clipped by 5 bases and J by 2 bases, with 9 bases between them. The CDR3 is made up of 13 amino acids. Germline V gives CDR1 MNHEY, CDR2 SMNVEV (reference sequence). The CDR3 nucleotides are TGTGCCAGCAGTCCGTATTCCAACACTGAAGCTTTCTTT. Translated: CASSPYSNTEAFF.